This TCR beta chain came from a study of T-cell memory formation after mild COVID-19. The overall study: Largely, the TCR clusters proved donor specific.

Trimming took off 2 bases at V and 5 bases at J, with 12 bases between the two ends. This CDR3 is 14 amino acids long. CDR1 and CDR2 (germline): SGHRS, YFSETQ. A 5'RACE reaction primed in the constant segment made cDNA libraries of TCR alpha and TCR beta, and these carried sample barcodes and UMIs. TCRdb reprocessed the 5' RACE reads with MiXCR, giving one entry per CDR3 protein. The sample lists 550,000 to 600,000 distinct CDR3 sequences, about 20% seen once, with under 8.5% in the top ten. The receptor comes from an adult woman who had mild COVID-19 (a few samples of this study predate the infection). Cell type and time point are not known. The sequenced sample was PBMCs or a T cell subset sorted from them (not recorded which). The V and J genes are TRBV5-1 and TRBJ2-3; either TRBD1 or TRBD2 may supply D (5 bases each). This CDR3 reads CASSFGASLDTQYF. In DNA, the CDR3 is TGCGCCAGCAGCTTTGGGGCTAGCCTAGATACGCAGTATTTT.